This T cell receptor (beta chain) was identified in a study of blood T cell repertoires in COVID-19. Methods used by the authors: Estimation of nucleated cell counts was performed using reference gene primer amplification. Produced via immunoSEQ multiplex PCR; TCRdb's table is partial and in-frame only. The V and J calls and clone size are taken from that table; D and trimming were inferred from the DNA. The data show 310,000 or so clones, nearly 90% seen once. Between the trimmed V and J ends, which lost 5 bases and 7 bases, there was a span of 18 bases. Looked up from germline, CDR1 is SEHNR and CDR2 is FQNEAQ (reference sequence). The CDR3 has 14 amino acids. Residents of about two dozen US areas, aged about 18 to 95 years, made up the participants.

The sequenced sample consisted of PBMCs or T cells enriched from blood (not recorded which). This TCR was recovered from a young woman with acute COVID-19. This chain uses TRBV7-9 with TRBJ2-7; D may be TRBD2 (5 bases). This CDR3 is CASSPGVQREEQYF. CDR3 DNA sequence: TGTGCCAGCAGCCCTGGGGTACAACGGGAAGAGCAGTACTTC.